This T cell receptor beta chain is from a study of quantifying T cell responses using KT2 cells. Whole-study context: Reverse transcription used primers in the TCR alpha and beta constant regions.

Each cDNA got a UMI-containing oligo ligated at its 3' end. First-round PCR used four to five cycles and beta primers RC1.1 and RC1.2 covering TRBC1 and TRBC2. TCR alpha and beta chains were handled separately starting at the second PCR. TCRdb itself ran the UMI-ligation and nested PCR reads through MiXCR, one entry per CDR3 protein. The table lists 25,000 to 35,000 distinct CDR3 sequences, less than 7.5% of them singletons. Study-wide results and caveats: The number of KT2 alpha and beta sequences was a linear function of input KT2 cells.

This clonotype was counted at least ten times. Its antigen is currently unknown. KT2, a clone with a known TCR, was spiked into unfractionated PBMC. Different KT2-to-PBMC ratios were created with a constant PBMC count. CDR1 is MNHEY, CDR2 SVGAGI, per germline. V gave up 5 bases and J gave up 1 base, with 15 bases separating them. The CDR3 covers 15 residues. The chain couples TRBV6-5 to TRBJ2-7; no clear D. The sequenced sample consisted of PBMCs spiked with cells of the T cell clone KT2. This TCR was sampled from a human donor. The DNA of the CDR3 is TGTGCCAGCAGTCTACACAAGATCGTATCCTACGAGCAGTACTTC. Protein: CASSLHKIVSYEQYF.